Following are 14 T cell receptor beta chains from one sample sequenced in a study of CD8 T cells in ankylosing spondylitis. TCRdb independently ran MiXCR on the 5' RACE reads; one entry per CDR3 protein. The table shows 55,000 or so distinct CDR3 sequences, with around 7.4% occurring only once. Input material: blood, either unsorted or a sorted T cell fraction (not recorded which). These receptors were taken from a female donor with ankylosing spondylitis or in good health (not recorded which).

This clonotype was seen ten or more times. The chain uses TRBV14 and TRBJ1-2; 7 bases match TRBD1. The CDR3 totals 15 residues. CDR1 and CDR2 from the germline V gene are SGHDN and FVKESK. V lost 4 bases to trimming and J lost 7 bases; unmatched junction nucleotides: 12. The DNA of the CDR3 is TGTGCCAGCAGCCCCGTCCCGGGACAGAGGACTGGCTACACCTTC. Amino acids: CASSPVPGQRTGYTF.

This clonotype was found many times. This chain uses TRBV5-1 with TRBJ2-2; tentatively, D is TRBD1 or TRBD2 (5 bases each). The V end lost 0 bases, the J end lost 5 bases, and 11 bases lay between the germline ends. Germline V gene data show CDR1 as SGHRS and CDR2 as YFSETQ. The CDR3 spans 15 residues. Here the CDR3 reads CASSLVGGETGELFF. The CDR3, as DNA: TGCGCCAGCAGCTTGGTTGGGGGAGAAACCGGGGAGCTGTTTTTT.

This clonotype was observed many times. The chain joins TRBV18 to TRBJ2-3; possible D gene TRBD1, 6 bases. There are 13 residues in the CDR3. The germline V gene encodes CDR1 KGHSH and CDR2 LQKENI. V shed 3 bases and J shed 4 bases, with 8 bases lying between them. CDR3 residues: CASSPGAPDTQYF. CDR3 bases: TGTGCCAGCTCACCGGGGGCCCCAGATACGCAGTATTTT.

This clonotype was counted many times. The chain links TRBV5-4 to TRBJ1-2; D is perhaps TRBD1 (5 bases). V was clipped by 4 bases and J by 4 bases, with 14 bases between them. Germline V gene lookup returns CDR1 SGHNT and CDR2 YYREEE (reference sequence). The CDR3 has 14 amino acids. In DNA, the CDR3 is TGTGCCAGCAGCCAATCCCCCGACAGCTATGGCTACACCTTC. It translates to CASSQSPDSYGYTF.

This clonotype has ten or more counts. CDR3 nucleotide sequence: TGCAGCGTTGAAGATCTAGGGGGCGGCTACACCTTC. It encodes CSVEDLGGGYTF. The chain links TRBV29-1 to TRBJ1-2; TRBD1 aligns across 7 bases. This CDR3 has 12 amino acids. The germline CDR1 and CDR2 sequences are SQVTM and ANQGSEA. The J segment lost 8 bases and the V segment lost 0 bases, leaving 3 bases of the junction unmatched.

The rearrangement uses TRBV29-1 and TRBJ2-2, with D perhaps matching TRBD1 (7 bases). The ends were cut back, 0 bases at V and 7 bases at J, with 15 bases in the middle. The CDR3 totals 15 residues. Germline V gene data show CDR1 as SQVTM and CDR2 as ANQGSEA. The CDR3 sequence is CSVEDVEGANGELFF. The CDR3, as DNA: TGCAGCGTTGAAGATGTGGAGGGGGCCAACGGGGAGCTGTTTTTT.

This clonotype was found many times. The rearrangement joins TRBV6-5 to TRBJ1-1; 9 nucleotides align to TRBD1. Germline V gives CDR1 MNHEY, CDR2 SVGAGI. J was trimmed by 1 base and V by 2 bases; bases with no gene match: 2. This CDR3 is built from 15 residues. The CDR3 region has the DNA TGTGCCAGCAGTTACGGGGGACAGGGGAACACTGAAGCTTTCTTT. It specifies CASSYGGQGNTEAFF.

This clonotype has ten or more counts. The chain carries TRBV29-1 and TRBJ1-2; D gene ambiguous. Deletions cut 2 bases from V and 4 bases from J, with 11 bases between. Germline values: CDR1 SQVTM, CDR2 ANQGSEA. This CDR3 has 13 residues. The CDR3 DNA reads TGCAGCGTTGAACCCGGGCACAGCTATGGCTACACCTTC. Protein sequence: CSVEPGHSYGYTF.

This clonotype has at least ten counts. The rearrangement joins TRBV11-2 to TRBJ2-3, with D unresolved. Germline V CDR1 and CDR2: SGHAT, FQNNGV. Trimming shortened V by 8 bases and J by 1 base, and 13 bases separated the two germline ends. CDR3 size: 14 residues. The CDR3 region is CASRRPGRTDTQYF. CDR3 DNA sequence: TGTGCCAGCCGGAGACCAGGCCGCACAGATACGCAGTATTTT.

This clonotype was counted ten times or more. The chain joins TRBV6-6 to TRBJ1-5; 7 nucleotides match TRBD1. Germline V gives CDR1 MNHNY, CDR2 SVGAGI (reference sequence). The CDR3 is 15 amino acids. J gave up 4 bases and V 7 bases, and 10 bases lay outside the gene matches. The DNA of the CDR3 is TGTGCCAGCACCCCAGGGACAGCGACAAATCAGCCCCAGCATTTT. Amino acid sequence: CASTPGTATNQPQHF.

This clonotype appeared many times. V usage is TRBV6-1 and J usage is TRBJ1-1, with TRBD1 matching 7 bases. This CDR3 contains 14 residues. V lost 8 bases, J lost 1 base, and 7 bases stayed unmatched. CDR1 and CDR2 (germline): MNHNS, SASEGT. The CDR3 region has the DNA TGTGCCAGCCGCCCGGGACAGTCGAACACTGAAGCTTTCTTT. Amino acid sequence: CASRPGQSNTEAFF.

The chain uses TRBV7-1 and TRBJ2-5; unclear D gene. TRBV7-1 qualifies as an ORF whose function is uncertain. This CDR3 region has 13 residues. V was shortened by 4 bases and J by 5 bases, with 11 bases between the two germline ends. CDR3: CASSFAFRETQYF. CDR3 DNA: TGTGCCAGCAGCTTTGCATTTAGGGAGACCCAGTACTTC.

The table lists this clonotype with many counts. The J gene is TRBJ2-5, the V gene TRBV3-1; D is uncertain. Germline loops: CDR1 LGHDT, CDR2 YNNKEL (reference sequence). The CDR3 is made up of 15 amino acids. The V end was cut by 5 bases, the J end by 3 bases, with 16 bases between. CDR3 region: CASSVLGQGEETQYF. The CDR3 DNA reads as TGTGCCAGCAGCGTTTTAGGTCAAGGCGAAGAGACCCAGTACTTC.

The CDR3 DNA reads as TGTGCCAGCAGTGCTGGGAGGGGGACAGATACGCAGTATTTT. This encodes CASSAGRGTDTQYF. The chain has TRBV6-1 and TRBJ2-3, with D perhaps TRBD2 (7 bases). This CDR3 has 14 amino acids. Deletions cut 4 bases from V and 3 bases from J, with 11 bases between. Germline assignment: CDR1 MNHNS and CDR2 SASEGT.